Listed below are T cell receptor beta chains from one sample, sequenced in a study of neurological immune-mediated disorders. TCRdb processed the 5' RACE reads anew with MiXCR; each CDR3 protein has one entry. Here the sample spans approximately 40,000 distinct CDR3 sequences, about 22% being singletons. Sequenced sample: PBMCs. These TCRs come from a man aged 55 to 70 with HTLV-1-associated myelopathy (HAM/TSP). Each CDR3 is given with its conserved first and last residue. A D gene is named only where the DNA matches it firmly. Expanded clones are given a class, and other clones once, few, many or no size at all.

>TRBV6-5|TRBJ2-3|TRBD2|many
TGTGCCAGCAGCACCCAGCGGGGAGGGGATACGCAGTATTTT
CASSTQRGGDTQYF
>TRBV12-3/TRBV12-4|TRBJ2-2|-|many
TGTGCCAGCAGACAGACGAACACCGGGGAGCTGTTTTTT
CASRQTNTGELFF
>TRBV20-1|TRBJ1-5|-|-
TGCAGTGCCACCCGGGCGACGTTTAGCAATCAGCCCCAGCATTTT
CSATRATFSNQPQHF
>TRBV9|TRBJ1-4|-|many
TGTGCCAGCAGCGTTGACGGCCTTAATGAAAAACTGTTTTTT
CASSVDGLNEKLFF
>TRBV9|TRBJ1-4|-|many
TGTGCCAGCAGCCCCCAGGCAGGGGTCGGAGAAAAACTGTTTTTT
CASSPQAGVGEKLFF
>TRBV6-2/TRBV6-3|TRBJ2-7|-|many
TGTGCCAGCAGACCTCCGGGACCGGGCTCTCGGGAGCAGTACTTC
CASRPPGPGSREQYF
>TRBV5-1|TRBJ2-3|-|once
TGCGCCAGCAGTTCCGTGACTAGTGGGGGTGTCACAGATACGCAGTATTTT
CASSSVTSGGVTDTQYF
>TRBV2|TRBJ1-2|-|many
TGTGCCAGCAGCCCGGGACCTAACTATGGCTACACCTTC
CASSPGPNYGYTF
>TRBV20-1|TRBJ2-1|TRBD1|many
TGCAGTGCTCTTGACAGGGGGGGAAACAATGAGCAGTTCTTC
CSALDRGGNNEQFF
>TRBV19|TRBJ2-5|TRBD2|-
TGTGCCAGTAGTCTAAGCGGGAGGGAGACCCAGTACTTC
CASSLSGRETQYF
>TRBV10-2|TRBJ2-7|-|many
TGCGCCAGCAGTACAGGGCCCAGGGGGGAGCCGCCCTACGAGCAGTACTTC
CASSTGPRGEPPYEQYF
>TRBV18|TRBJ1-5|-|many
TGTGCCAGCTCACCACCCCCCGCGACAGGTAGAGGTAGTGGGCCCCAGCATTTT
CASSPPPATGRGSGPQHF
>TRBV5-1|TRBJ2-7|-|once
TGCGCCAGCAGCTTGGCTGCGAGTGGCTCCTACGAGCAGTACTTC
CASSLAASGSYEQYF
>TRBV7-9|TRBJ1-2|-|many
TGTGCCAGCAGCATTGGACAGCTAAACTATGGCTACACCTTC
CASSIGQLNYGYTF
>TRBV28|TRBJ1-5|-|many
TGTGCCAGCAGTTTAGGCCGGGATCAGCCCCAGCATTTT
CASSLGRDQPQHF
>TRBV5-1|TRBJ2-7|-|many
TGCGCCAGCAGCTTGCTGGACAGACTCTACGAGCAGTACTTC
CASSLLDRLYEQYF
>TRBV7-8|TRBJ1-1|-|many
TGTGCCAGCAGCGCGGGGCTTTTTAACACTGAAGCTTTCTTT
CASSAGLFNTEAFF
>TRBV11-3|TRBJ1-3|TRBD1|many
TGTGCCAGCAGCTCAATAGCCCCGAAAGGGACAGTCGGAAACACCATATATTTT
CASSSIAPKGTVGNTIYF
>TRBV7-2|TRBJ1-5|-|many
TGTGCCAGCAGCTTAATGACGGAGCCCCAGCATTTT
CASSLMTEPQHF
>TRBV29-1|TRBJ2-2|-|many
TGCAGCGTTGGCCAGGCGAACACCGGGGAGCTGTTTTTT
CSVGQANTGELFF
>TRBV7-9|TRBJ2-1|TRBD1|many
TGTGCCAGCAGCGTCAAGGGGACAGGAAAGAATGAGCAGTTCTTC
CASSVKGTGKNEQFF
>TRBV29-1|TRBJ2-7|TRBD1|many
TGCAGCGTTGAACAGGGGGCGGGCCCCTACGAGCAGTACTTC
CSVEQGAGPYEQYF
>TRBV6-6|TRBJ2-3|-|many
TGTGCCAGCAGTCGAAGGTGGGAGCACACAGATACGCAGTATTTT
CASSRRWEHTDTQYF
>TRBV20-1|TRBJ1-4|TRBD1|many
TGCAGTGCTAGAAAGACAGGGGGCGTGAGGTCAACTAATGAAAAACTGTTTTTT
CSARKTGGVRSTNEKLFF
>TRBV4-1|TRBJ1-2|-|many
TGCGCCAGCAGCCAAGAAGGGGGGTATGGCTACACCTTC
CASSQEGGYGYTF
>TRBV20-1|TRBJ2-4|-|many
TGCAGTGCCCCTAGCCCGTCCAATTTTCAGTACTTC
CSAPSPSNFQYF
>TRBV4-1|TRBJ2-5|-|many
TGCGCCAGCAGCCAGTCCCCAGGAGAGACCCAGTACTTC
CASSQSPGETQYF
>TRBV5-1|TRBJ2-1|TRBD2|many
TGCGCCAGCAGCTTATCCGGGACTATAGTCGATGAGCAGTTCTTC
CASSLSGTIVDEQFF